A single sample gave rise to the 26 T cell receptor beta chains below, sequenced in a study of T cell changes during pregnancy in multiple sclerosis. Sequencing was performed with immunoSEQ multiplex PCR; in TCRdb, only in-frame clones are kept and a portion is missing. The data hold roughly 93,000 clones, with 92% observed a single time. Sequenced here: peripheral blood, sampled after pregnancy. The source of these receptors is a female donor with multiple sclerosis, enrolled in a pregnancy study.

CDR3 protein: CASSLQLGDEQYF. In DNA form, the CDR3 reads TGCGCCAGCAGCTTACAACTCGGGGACGAGCAGTACTTC. The chain carries TRBV5-1 and TRBJ2-7; tentative D call: TRBD2 (5 bases). Germline V CDR1 and CDR2: SGHRS, YFSETQ. Trimming took off 2 bases at V and 5 bases at J, with 11 bases between the two ends. The CDR3 has 13 amino acids.

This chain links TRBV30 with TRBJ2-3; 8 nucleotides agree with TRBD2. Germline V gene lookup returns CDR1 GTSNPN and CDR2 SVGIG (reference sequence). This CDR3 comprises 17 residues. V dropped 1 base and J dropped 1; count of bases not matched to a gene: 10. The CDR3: CAWSESAGGYGTDTQYF. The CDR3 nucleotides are TGTGCCTGGAGTGAATCGGCGGGAGGTTACGGCACAGATACGCAGTATTTT.

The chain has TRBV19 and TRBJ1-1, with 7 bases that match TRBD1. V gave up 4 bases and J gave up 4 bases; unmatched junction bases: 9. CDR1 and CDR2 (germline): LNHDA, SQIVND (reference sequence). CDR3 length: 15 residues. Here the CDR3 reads CASSTHETGSTEAFF. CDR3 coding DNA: TGTGCCAGTAGTACACACGAGACAGGGTCCACTGAAGCTTTCTTT.

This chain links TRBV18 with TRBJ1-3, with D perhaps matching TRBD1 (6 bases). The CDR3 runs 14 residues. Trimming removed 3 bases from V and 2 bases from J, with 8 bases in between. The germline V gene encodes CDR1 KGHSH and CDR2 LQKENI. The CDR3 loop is CASSPGTTGNTIYF. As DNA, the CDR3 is TGTGCCAGCTCACCGGGGACAACTGGAAACACCATATATTTT.

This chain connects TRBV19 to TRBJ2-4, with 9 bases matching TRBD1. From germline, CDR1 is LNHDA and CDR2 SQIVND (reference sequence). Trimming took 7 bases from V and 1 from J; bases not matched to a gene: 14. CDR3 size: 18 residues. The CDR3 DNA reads TGTGCCAGTACCACTACGAGGACAGGGGCTTTGGCCAAAAACATTCAGTACTTC. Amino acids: CASTTTRTGALAKNIQYF.

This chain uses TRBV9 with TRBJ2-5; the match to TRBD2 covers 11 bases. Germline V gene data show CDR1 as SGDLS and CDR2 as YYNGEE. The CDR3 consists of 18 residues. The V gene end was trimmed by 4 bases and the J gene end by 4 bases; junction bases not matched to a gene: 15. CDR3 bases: TGTGCCAGCAGCCCAAGGACTAGCGGGTGGCCAGAGCTAGAGACCCAGTACTTC. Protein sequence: CASSPRTSGWPELETQYF.

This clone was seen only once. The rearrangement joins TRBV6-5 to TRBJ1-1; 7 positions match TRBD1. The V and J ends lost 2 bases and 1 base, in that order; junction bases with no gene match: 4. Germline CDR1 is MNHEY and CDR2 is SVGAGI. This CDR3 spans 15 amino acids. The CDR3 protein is CASSYVRGSNTEAFF. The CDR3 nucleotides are TGTGCCAGCAGTTACGTCAGGGGGTCGAACACTGAAGCTTTCTTT.

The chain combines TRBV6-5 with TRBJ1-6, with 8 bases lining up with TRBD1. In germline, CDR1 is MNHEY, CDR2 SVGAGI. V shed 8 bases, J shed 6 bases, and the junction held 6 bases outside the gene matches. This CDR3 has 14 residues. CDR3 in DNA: TGTGCCAGCCGTTCGGGACAGGTTAATTCACCCCTCCACTTT. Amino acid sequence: CASRSGQVNSPLHF.

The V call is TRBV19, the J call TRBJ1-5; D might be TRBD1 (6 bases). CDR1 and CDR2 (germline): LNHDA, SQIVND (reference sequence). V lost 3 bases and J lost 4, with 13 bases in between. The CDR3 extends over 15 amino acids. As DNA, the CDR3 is TGTGCCAGTAGTATTCGGACAGCTCGGAATCAGCCCCAGCATTTT. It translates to CASSIRTARNQPQHF. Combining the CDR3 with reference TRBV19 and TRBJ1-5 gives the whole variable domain DGGITQSPKYLFRKEGQNVTLSCEQNLNHDAMYWYRQDPGQGLRLIYYSQIVNDFQKGDIAEGYSVSREKKESFPLTVTSAQKNPTAFYLCASSIRTARNQPQHFGDGTRLSIL.

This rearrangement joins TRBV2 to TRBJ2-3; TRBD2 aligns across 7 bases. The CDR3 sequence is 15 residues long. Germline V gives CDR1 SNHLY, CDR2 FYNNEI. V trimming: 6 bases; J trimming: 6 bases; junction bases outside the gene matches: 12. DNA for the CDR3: TGTGCCAGCAGGGATAGCGGGTCTACTCGGGATACGCAGTATTTT. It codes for CASRDSGSTRDTQYF.

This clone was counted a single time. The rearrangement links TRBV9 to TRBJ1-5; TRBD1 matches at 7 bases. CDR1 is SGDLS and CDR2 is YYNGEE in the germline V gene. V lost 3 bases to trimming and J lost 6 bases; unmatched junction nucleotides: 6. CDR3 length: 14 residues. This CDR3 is CASSAGGTFQPQHF. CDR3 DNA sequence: TGTGCCAGCAGCGCAGGGGGGACCTTTCAGCCCCAGCATTTT.

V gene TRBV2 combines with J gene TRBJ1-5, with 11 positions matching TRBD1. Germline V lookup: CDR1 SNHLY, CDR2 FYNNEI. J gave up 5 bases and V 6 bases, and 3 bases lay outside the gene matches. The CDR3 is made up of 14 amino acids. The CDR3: CASRGTGGYQPQHF. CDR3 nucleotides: TGTGCCAGCAGGGGGACAGGGGGTTATCAGCCCCAGCATTTT.

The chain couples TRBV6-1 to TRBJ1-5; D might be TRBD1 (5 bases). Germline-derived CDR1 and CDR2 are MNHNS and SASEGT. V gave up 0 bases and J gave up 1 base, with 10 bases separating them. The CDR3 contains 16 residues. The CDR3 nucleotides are TGTGCCAGCAGTGAAGCGAAGGGGATGAGCAATCAGCCCCAGCATTTT. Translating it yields CASSEAKGMSNQPQHF.

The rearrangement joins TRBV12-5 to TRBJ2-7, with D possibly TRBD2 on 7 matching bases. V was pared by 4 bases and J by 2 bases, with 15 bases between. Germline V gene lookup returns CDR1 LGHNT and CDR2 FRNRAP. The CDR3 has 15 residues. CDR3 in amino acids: CASGSVRGGPYEQYF. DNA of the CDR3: TGTGCTAGTGGTTCCGTAAGGGGGGGCCCCTACGAGCAGTACTTC.

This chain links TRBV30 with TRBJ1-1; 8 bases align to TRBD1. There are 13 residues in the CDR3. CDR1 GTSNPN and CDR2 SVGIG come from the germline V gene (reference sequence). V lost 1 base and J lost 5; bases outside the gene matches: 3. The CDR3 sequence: CAWSGQGATEAFF. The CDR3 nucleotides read TGTGCCTGGAGTGGGCAGGGGGCGACTGAAGCTTTCTTT.

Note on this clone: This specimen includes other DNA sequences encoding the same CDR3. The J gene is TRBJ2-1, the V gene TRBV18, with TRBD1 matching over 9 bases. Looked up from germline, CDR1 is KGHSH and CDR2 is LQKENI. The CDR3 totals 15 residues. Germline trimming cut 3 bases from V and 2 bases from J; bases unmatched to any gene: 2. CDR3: CASSPGTGTYNEQFF. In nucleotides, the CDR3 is TGTGCCAGCTCACCCGGGACAGGGACCTACAATGAGCAGTTCTTC.

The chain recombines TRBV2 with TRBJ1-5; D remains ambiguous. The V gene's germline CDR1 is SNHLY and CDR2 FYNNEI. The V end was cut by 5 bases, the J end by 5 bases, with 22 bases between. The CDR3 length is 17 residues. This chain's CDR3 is CASSKSLERWSYQPQHF. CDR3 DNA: TGTGCCAGCAGTAAGAGTCTCGAACGTTGGTCGTATCAGCCCCAGCATTTT.

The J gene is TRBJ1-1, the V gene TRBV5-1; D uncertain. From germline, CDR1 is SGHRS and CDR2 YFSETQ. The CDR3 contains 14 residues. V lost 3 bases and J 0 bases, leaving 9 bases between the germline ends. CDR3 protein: CASSSQLMNTEAFF. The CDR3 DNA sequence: TGCGCCAGCAGCTCACAGTTAATGAACACTGAAGCTTTCTTT.

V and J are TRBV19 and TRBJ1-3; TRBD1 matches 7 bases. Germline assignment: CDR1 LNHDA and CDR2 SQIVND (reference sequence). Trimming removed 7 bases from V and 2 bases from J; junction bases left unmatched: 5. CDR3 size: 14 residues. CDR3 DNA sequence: TGTGCCAGTAATCAACAGGGGACTGGAAACACCATATATTTT. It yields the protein CASNQQGTGNTIYF.

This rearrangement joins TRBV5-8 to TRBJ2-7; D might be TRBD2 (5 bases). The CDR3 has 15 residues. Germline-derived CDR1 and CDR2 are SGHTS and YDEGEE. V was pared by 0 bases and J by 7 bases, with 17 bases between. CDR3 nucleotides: TGTGCCAGCAGCTTGGGGTTAGCTCGCTCGGGGGAGCAGTACTTC. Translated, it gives CASSLGLARSGEQYF.

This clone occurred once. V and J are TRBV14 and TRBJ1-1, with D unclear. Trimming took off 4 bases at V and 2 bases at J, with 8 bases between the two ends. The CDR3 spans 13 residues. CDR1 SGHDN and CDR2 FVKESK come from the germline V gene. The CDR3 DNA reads TGTGCCAGCAGCCCGCGGTTCAACACTGAAGCTTTCTTT. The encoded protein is CASSPRFNTEAFF. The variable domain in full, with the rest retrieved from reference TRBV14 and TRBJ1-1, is EAGVTQFPSHSVIEKGQTVTLRCDPISGHDNLYWYRRVMGKEIKFLLHFVKESKQDESGMPNNRFLAERTGGTYSTLKVQPAELEDSGVYFCASSPRFNTEAFFGQGTRLTVV.

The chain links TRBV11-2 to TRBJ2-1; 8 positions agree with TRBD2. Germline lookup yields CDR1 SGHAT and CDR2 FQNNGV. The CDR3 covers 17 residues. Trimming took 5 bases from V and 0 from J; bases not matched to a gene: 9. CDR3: CASSPTGTRVSYNEQFF. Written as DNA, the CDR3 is TGTGCCAGCAGCCCAACCGGGACTAGGGTCTCCTACAATGAGCAGTTCTTC.

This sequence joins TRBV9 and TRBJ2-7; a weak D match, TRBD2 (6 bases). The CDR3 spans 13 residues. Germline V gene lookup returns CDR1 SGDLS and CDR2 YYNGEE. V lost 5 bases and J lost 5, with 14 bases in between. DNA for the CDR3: TGTGCCAGCAGTCGGGGGTTGGTGGACGAGCAGTACTTC. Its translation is CASSRGLVDEQYF. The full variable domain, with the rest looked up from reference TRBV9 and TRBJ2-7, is DSGVTQTPKHLITATGQRVTLRCSPRSGDLSVYWYQQSLDQGLQFLIQYYNGEERAKGNILERFSAQQFPDLHSELNLSSLELGDSALYFCASSRGLVDEQYFGPGTRLTVT.

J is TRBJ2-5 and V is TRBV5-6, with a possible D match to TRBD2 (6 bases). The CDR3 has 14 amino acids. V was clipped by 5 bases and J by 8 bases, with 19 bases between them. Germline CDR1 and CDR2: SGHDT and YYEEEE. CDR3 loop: CASSSISGHGTQYF. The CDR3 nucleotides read TGTGCCAGCAGTTCTATTAGCGGCCACGGCACCCAGTACTTC.

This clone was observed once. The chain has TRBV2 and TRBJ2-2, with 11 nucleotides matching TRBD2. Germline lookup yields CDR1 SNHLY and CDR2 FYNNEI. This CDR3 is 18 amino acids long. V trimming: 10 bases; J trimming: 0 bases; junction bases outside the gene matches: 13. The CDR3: CATRILAGEASNTGELFF. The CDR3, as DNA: TGTGCCACCAGAATACTAGCGGGAGAGGCTTCGAACACCGGGGAGCTGTTTTTT.

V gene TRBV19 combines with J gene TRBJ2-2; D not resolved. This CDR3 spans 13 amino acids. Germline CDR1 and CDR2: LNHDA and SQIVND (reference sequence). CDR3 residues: CSVRVSVTGELFF. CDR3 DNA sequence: TGTTCCGTCCGGGTGTCCGTAACCGGGGAGCTGTTTTTT.